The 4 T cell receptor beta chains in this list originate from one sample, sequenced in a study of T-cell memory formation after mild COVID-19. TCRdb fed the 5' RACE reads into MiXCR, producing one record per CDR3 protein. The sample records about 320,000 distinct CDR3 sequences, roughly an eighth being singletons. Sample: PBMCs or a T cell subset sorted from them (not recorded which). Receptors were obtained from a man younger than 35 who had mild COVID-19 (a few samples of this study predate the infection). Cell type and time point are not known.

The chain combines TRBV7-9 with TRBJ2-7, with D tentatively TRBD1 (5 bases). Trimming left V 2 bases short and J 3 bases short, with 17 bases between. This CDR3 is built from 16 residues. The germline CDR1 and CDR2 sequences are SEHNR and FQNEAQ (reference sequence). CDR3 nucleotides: TGTGCCAGCAGCTTACTACGGGCAGGGCCAGGCTACGAGCAGTACGTC. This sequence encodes CASSLLRAGPGYEQYV.

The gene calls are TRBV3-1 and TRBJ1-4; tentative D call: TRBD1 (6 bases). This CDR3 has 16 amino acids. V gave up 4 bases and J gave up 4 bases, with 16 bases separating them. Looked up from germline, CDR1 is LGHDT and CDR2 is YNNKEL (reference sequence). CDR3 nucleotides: TGTGCCAGCAGCCCCATTCCGGGGGCCATTAATGAAAAACTGTTTTTT. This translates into CASSPIPGAINEKLFF.

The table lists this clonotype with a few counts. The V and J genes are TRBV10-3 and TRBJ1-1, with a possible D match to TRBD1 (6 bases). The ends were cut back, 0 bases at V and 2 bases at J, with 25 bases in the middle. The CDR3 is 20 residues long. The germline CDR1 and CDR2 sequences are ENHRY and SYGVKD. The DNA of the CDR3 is TGTGCCATCAGTGAGTCAAGAGGGTTCGGGGGGCCGAGGGGAAACACTGAAGCTTTCTTT. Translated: CAISESRGFGGPRGNTEAFF.

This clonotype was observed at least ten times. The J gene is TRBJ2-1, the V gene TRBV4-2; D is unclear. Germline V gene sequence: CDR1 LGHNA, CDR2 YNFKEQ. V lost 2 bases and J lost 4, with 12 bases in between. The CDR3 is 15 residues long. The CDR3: CASSQLAQSYNEQFF. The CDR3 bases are TGTGCCAGCAGCCAACTGGCCCAATCTTACAATGAGCAGTTCTTC.